This is a list of T cell receptor beta chains from one sample in a study of blood T cell repertoires in COVID-19. Generated by immunoSEQ multiplex PCR, the TCRdb table keeps only in-frame clones and is missing some. The profile shows hundreds of thousands of clones, 84% of them singletons. The sequencing sample was made of peripheral blood. The source is an elderly woman with active or convalescent COVID-19. Each CDR3 is given without its conserved first and last residue. D genes are given only for firm matches. Size values are once, few and many counts, or a class for expanded clones, and some rows have none.

V	D	length	size	J	CDR3
TRBV4-1	.	14	.	TRBJ1-6	ASSQDLPGVNSPLH
TRBV6-4	.	11	.	TRBJ1-1	ASRLQGNTEAF
TRBV10-1	TRBD2	12	.	TRBJ2-3	AKTGTSSTDTQY
TRBV15	TRBD1	13	.	TRBJ1-4	ATSRRIGQGEKLF
TRBV5-1	TRBD1	14	.	TRBJ1-2	ASSSSGGVGNYGYT
TRBV15	.	12	.	TRBJ2-5	ATSSGLSPGTQY
TRBV7-9	.	16	.	TRBJ2-3	ASSLRGRPRTSTDTQY
TRBV19	.	12	.	TRBJ2-3	ASNSGEGTDTQY
TRBV5-1	.	10	.	TRBJ2-5	ASSSRQETQY
TRBV20-1	TRBD2	12	.	TRBJ2-7	SASRITSGYEQY
TRBV30	TRBD2	15	.	TRBJ2-7	AWSVRVAGVSFYEQY
TRBV5-1	TRBD2	15	.	TRBJ2-3	ASSLATGGRASDTQY
TRBV5-1	TRBD1	16	.	TRBJ1-5	ASSLDPGQGRGNQPQH
TRBV20-1	.	12	.	TRBJ2-4	SASEGPAKNIQY
TRBV19	.	14	once	TRBJ1-3	ASSQDRPFSGNTIY
TRBV4-1	.	15	.	TRBJ1-5	ASSQAPPPFGNQPQH